Shown below are 23 T cell receptor beta chains from a single sample sequenced in a study of OX40 agonist ivuxolimab in advanced cancers. Sequenced by immunoSEQ multiplex PCR; TCRdb stores in-frame clones only, minus some. The table lists about 110,000 clones, 75% to 95% of them singletons. The sequencing used CD4+ or CD8+ T cells sorted from blood, collected in a trial of the OX40 agonist ivuxolimab. These receptors came from an adult with an advanced solid tumor such as melanoma, head and neck, liver or kidney cancer.

The chain employs TRBV15 and TRBJ2-1, with D uncertain. The CDR3 is made up of 15 amino acids. The germline V gene has CDR1 LNHNV and CDR2 YYDKDF (reference sequence). V was clipped by 1 base and J by 3 bases, with 10 bases between them. The CDR3 region is CATSRGVAGYNEQFF. Written as DNA, the CDR3 is TGTGCCACCAGCAGAGGGGTAGCTGGCTACAATGAGCAGTTCTTC. The full variable domain, with the rest looked up from reference TRBV15 and TRBJ2-1, is DAMVIQNPRYQVTQFGKPVTLSCSQTLNHNVMYWYQQKSSQAPKLLFHYYDKDFNNEADTPDNFQSRRPNTSFCFLDIRSPGLGDTAMYLCATSRGVAGYNEQFFGPGTRLTVL.

For this clone: As the CDR3 is not closed by the conserved phenylalanine or tryptophan, this likely results from a read error. No DNA is shown, since the ends of the CDR3 on it are uncertain; the CDR3 is the one TCRdb lists. The chain has TRBV6-5 and TRBJ2-7; the D segment call TRBD1 is taken from the table without a DNA check. Germline V gene data show CDR1 as MNHEY and CDR2 as SVGAGI. The CDR3 totals 10 residues, both ends included. The CDR3 region is CASGYPGQGN.

The rearrangement links TRBV19 to TRBJ1-5; D not certain. The length of the CDR3 is 16 residues. The germline V and J ends were trimmed by 3 bases and 2 bases, with 14 bases remaining between them. Germline assignment: CDR1 LNHDA and CDR2 SQIVND (reference sequence). This CDR3 reads CASSISERSGNQPQHF. The CDR3 coding sequence is TGTGCCAGTAGTATTTCAGAGAGGTCGGGCAATCAGCCCCAGCATTTT.

The chain joins TRBV18 to TRBJ2-1; 8 bases align to TRBD1. V shed 3 bases, J shed 8 bases, and the junction held 12 bases outside the gene matches. From germline, CDR1 is KGHSH and CDR2 LQKENI. CDR3 size: 16 residues. The DNA of the CDR3 is TGTGCCAGCTCACCGATTGGACAGGGTAAATATTATGAGCAGTTCTTC. Encoded protein: CASSPIGQGKYYEQFF.

The chain links TRBV30 to TRBJ1-1; 10 bases fit TRBD1. Germline CDR1 is GTSNPN and CDR2 is SVGIG (reference sequence). V lost 1 base and J lost 11; bases outside the gene matches: 4. The CDR3 is made up of 12 amino acids. This CDR3 is CAWSGTGGMAFF. The CDR3 DNA follows: TGTGCCTGGAGTGGGACAGGGGGGATGGCTTTCTTT.

This sequence joins TRBV29-1 and TRBJ2-7; tentative D call: TRBD1 (7 bases). The germline V gene encodes CDR1 SQVTM and CDR2 ANQGSEA. This CDR3 is built from 12 residues. Trimming took off 4 bases at V and 4 bases at J, with 11 bases between the two ends. The CDR3 sequence is CSVAGGRYEQYF. For the CDR3, the DNA is TGCAGCGTTGCAGGGGGGAGATACGAGCAGTACTTC.

The rearrangement joins TRBV28 to TRBJ2-7, with D tentatively TRBD1 (5 bases). Trimming left V 6 bases short and J 0 bases short, with 9 bases between. The CDR3 runs 13 residues. In germline, CDR1 is MDHEN, CDR2 SYDVKM. CDR3 bases: TGTGCCAGCAGGCGCGACAGCTCCTACGAGCAGTACTTC. It specifies CASRRDSSYEQYF. Full variable domain (rest looked up from reference TRBV28 and TRBJ2-7): DVKVTQSSRYLVKRTGEKVFLECVQDMDHENMFWYRQDPGLGLRLIYFSYDVKMKEKGDIPEGYSVSREKKERFSLILESASTNQTSMYLCASRRDSSYEQYFGPGTRLTVT.

This chain uses TRBV7-9 with TRBJ2-7; no definite D call. The CDR3 contains 14 residues. V was clipped by 3 bases and J by 7 bases, with 16 bases between them. From germline, CDR1 is SEHNR and CDR2 FQNEAQ (reference sequence). The CDR3 nucleotides are TGTGCCAGCAGCTTTGGCAGAGGCTACGGGGAGCAGTACTTC. It specifies CASSFGRGYGEQYF.

This chain joins TRBV2 and TRBJ2-5; 9 positions agree with TRBD1. Trimming took 1 base from V and 4 from J; bases not matched to a gene: 13. Germline V lookup: CDR1 SNHLY, CDR2 FYNNEI. CDR3 length equals 18 residues. Here the CDR3 reads CASSEGNGDREVSETQYF. The CDR3 DNA is TGTGCCAGCAGTGAAGGGAATGGGGACAGGGAAGTTTCAGAGACCCAGTACTTC.

The chain employs TRBV5-1 and TRBJ1-1, with D perhaps matching TRBD1 (5 bases). Germline V gene data show CDR1 as SGHRS and CDR2 as YFSETQ. V lost 3 bases to trimming and J lost 1 base, with 13 bases between them. This CDR3 spans 15 amino acids. The DNA of the CDR3 is TGCGCCAGCAGCTGGGGAGCTGGGGGGAACACTGAAGCTTTCTTT. Its protein is CASSWGAGGNTEAFF.

The count of this clone is one. The rearrangement joins TRBV5-1 to TRBJ2-1; perhaps TRBD1 as D (6 bases). Looked up from germline, CDR1 is SGHRS and CDR2 is YFSETQ. The CDR3 is 15 amino acids. V gave up 2 bases and J gave up 5 bases, with 14 bases separating them. CDR3 in amino acids: CASSFRASGDNEQFF. CDR3 sequence (DNA): TGCGCCAGCAGCTTCAGGGCCTCAGGGGACAATGAGCAGTTCTTC.

V is TRBV28 and J is TRBJ2-1, with no clear D. This CDR3 is 13 amino acids long. Trimming pared 3 bases from V and 7 bases from J, leaving 10 bases between. Germline values: CDR1 MDHEN, CDR2 SYDVKM. In DNA form, the CDR3 reads TGTGCCAGCAGTTTGAGTTCAAGGAATGAGCAGTTCTTC. Translating it yields CASSLSSRNEQFF.

V and J are TRBV9 and TRBJ1-3; D is ambiguous. The germline V gene encodes CDR1 SGDLS and CDR2 YYNGEE. V lost 0 bases to trimming and J lost 4 bases, with 8 bases between them. The CDR3 is made up of 14 amino acids. CDR3 in DNA: TGTGCCAGCAGCGTAGCTCCGTTGGGAAACACCATATATTTT. Residues: CASSVAPLGNTIYF.

This clone was counted once. CDR3 amino acids: CASRTDSSYNEQFF. The CDR3 nucleotides read TGTGCCAGCAGAACAGATAGCTCCTACAATGAGCAGTTCTTC. The chain recombines TRBV7-2 with TRBJ2-1; D uncertain. Looked up from germline, CDR1 is SGHTA and CDR2 is FQGNSA. V was cut by 6 bases and J by 0 bases, with 9 bases left in between. This CDR3 spans 14 amino acids.

In nucleotides, the CDR3 is TGTGCCAGCAGCGTTCGGCTAGCGGGGGCTTCAGATACGCAGTATTTT. Amino acid sequence: CASSVRLAGASDTQYF. The V call is TRBV9, the J call TRBJ2-3; 10 bases are a match to TRBD2. Germline CDR1 SGDLS, CDR2 YYNGEE. V was clipped by 2 bases and J by 4 bases; unmatched bases: 7. This CDR3 is 16 amino acids long.

V gene TRBV5-1 combines with J gene TRBJ1-1; weak D call: TRBD1 (5 bases). CDR1 is SGHRS, CDR2 YFSETQ, per germline. V lost 4 bases, J lost 1 base, and 11 bases lay in between. The CDR3 sequence is 14 residues long. CDR3 sequence (DNA): TGCGCCAGCAGCCCCAGGGTGGCGAACACTGAAGCTTTCTTT. Amino acids: CASSPRVANTEAFF. Looking up the rest from reference TRBV5-1 and TRBJ1-1 gives the full variable domain: KAGVTQTPRYLIKTRGQQVTLSCSPISGHRSVSWYQQTPGQGLQFLFEYFSETQRNKGNFPGRFSGRQFSNSRSEMNVSTLELGDSALYLCASSPRVANTEAFFGQGTRLTVV.

The genes are TRBV10-1 and TRBJ2-3; 12 nucleotides match TRBD2. Germline V gene sequence: CDR1 WNHNN, CDR2 SYGVQD (reference sequence). The CDR3 spans 15 residues. Unmatched junction bases numbered 0, after V lost 4 bases and J lost 1 base. The CDR3 reads CASSGTSGGTDTQYF. CDR3 in DNA: TGCGCCAGCAGTGGGACTAGCGGGGGCACAGATACGCAGTATTTT.

The chain carries TRBV7-3 and TRBJ2-7, with TRBD2 identical over 10 bases. The CDR3 extends over 15 amino acids. The germline CDR1 and CDR2 sequences are SGHTA and FQGTGA. The junction had 2 bases not matched to a gene; V was cut back by 0 bases and J by 3 bases. The CDR3 coding sequence is TGTGCCAGCAGCTTAACTAGCGGGGGGTTCTACGAGCAGTACTTC. Translating gives CASSLTSGGFYEQYF.

V gene TRBV6-1 combines with J gene TRBJ1-3; 8 bases match TRBD1. V lost 6 bases, J lost 4 bases, and 8 bases stayed unmatched. The CDR3 is made up of 15 amino acids. Looked up from germline, CDR1 is MNHNS and CDR2 is SASEGT. CDR3 in amino acids: CASSPGGYSGNTIYF. CDR3 sequence (DNA): TGTGCCAGCAGCCCAGGGGGCTATTCCGGAAACACCATATATTTT.

V and J are TRBV11-2 and TRBJ2-7; D is possibly TRBD1 (6 bases). V lost 6 bases to trimming and J lost 6 bases, with 24 bases between them. Germline CDR1 SGHAT, CDR2 FQNNGV. CDR3 length: 16 amino acids. The CDR3 nucleotides are TGTGCCAGCAGACGGTTGGCAGGGGAACTACGATTCGAGCAGTACTTC. Encoded protein: CASRRLAGELRFEQYF.

V is TRBV29-1 and J is TRBJ2-7; 8 bases match TRBD1. The trim removed 5 bases at V and 6 bases at J, leaving 9 bases unmatched. CDR3 size: 13 residues. Germline V gives CDR1 SQVTM, CDR2 ANQGSEA. The CDR3 DNA follows: TGCAGCGTTAGGGGACAGGCGACTGGCGAGCAGTACTTC. Amino acid sequence: CSVRGQATGEQYF.

The chain employs TRBV7-9 and TRBJ1-1, with a possible D match to TRBD1 (5 bases). The CDR3 has 15 residues. The V gene lost 3 bases and the J gene lost 2 bases, with 13 bases spanning the gap. Germline CDR1 SEHNR, CDR2 FQNEAQ (reference sequence). The CDR3 bases are TGTGCCAGCAGCTTGGTGGGTGGGGGAAACACTGAAGCTTTCTTT. It yields the protein CASSLVGGGNTEAFF.

The chain links TRBV6-9 to TRBJ1-2, with unresolved D. The V gene's germline CDR1 is MNHGY and CDR2 SVAAGI. V shed 5 bases and J shed 4 bases, with 35 bases lying between them. This CDR3 spans 21 amino acids. The CDR3 sequence: CASSGSTRAARLDGKTYGYTF. CDR3 nucleotide sequence: TGTGCCAGCAGTGGATCGACGAGAGCAGCGCGACTGGACGGAAAGACCTATGGCTACACCTTC.